The present TCR beta chain was sequenced within a study of blood T cells in healthy people across ages. Each sample yielded at least 5 micrograms of PBMC total RNA. Alongside a J-beta primer mix, a sample-barcoded 5' primer served in a second PCR lasting about 7 to 11 cycles. MiXCR was run by TCRdb on the 5' RACE reads, yielding one entry per CDR3 protein. The repertoire holds around 1.5 million distinct CDR3 sequences, around 35% seen once, with approximately 10% in the top ten. From germline, CDR1 is SGHRS and CDR2 YFSETQ. This CDR3 has 16 residues. Remarks on this clonotype: Sequence at one end of the junction differs from germline and may be a read error.

The gene calls are TRBV5-1 and TRBJ1-1; TRBD1 is a possible D gene (6 bases). This TCR came from a woman aged 25 to 39 in good health. The sample was blood. CDR3 DNA: TGCGCCAGCAGCTCGCCGGGACATAATATGGGGACTGGAGCTTTCTTT. Its protein product is CASSSPGHNMGTGAFF.